This T cell receptor (beta chain) originates from a study of early T cells in non-severe SARS-CoV-2 infection. Background on the study: Bulk RNA isolated from unsorted whole blood underwent sequencing; chains were not paired. Study results and limitations: VDJdb-based matching was biased toward anti-spike CD8 responses and missed private and CD4 specificities.

Germline CDR1 is GTSNPN and CDR2 is SVGIG (reference sequence). The CDR3 contains 14 residues. J was trimmed by 1 base and V by 4 bases; bases with no gene match: 5. In the library, individual cDNA molecules carried attached unique molecular identifiers. TCRdb reprocessed the 5' RACE reads via MiXCR and lists one record per CDR3 protein. The sample yields more than 95,000 distinct CDR3 sequences, under 15% seen once. This clonotype was seen a handful of times. Its antigen is as yet unknown. The sequence derives from an adult who was a healthcare worker with PCR-confirmed SARS-CoV-2 infection or an uninfected control (not recorded which). Sequenced input: whole blood. V is TRBV30 and J is TRBJ2-3; 7 bases match TRBD1. The CDR3 DNA is TGTGCCTGGACGGTAGGACAGGGCACAGATACGCAGTATTTT. As protein: CAWTVGQGTDTQYF.